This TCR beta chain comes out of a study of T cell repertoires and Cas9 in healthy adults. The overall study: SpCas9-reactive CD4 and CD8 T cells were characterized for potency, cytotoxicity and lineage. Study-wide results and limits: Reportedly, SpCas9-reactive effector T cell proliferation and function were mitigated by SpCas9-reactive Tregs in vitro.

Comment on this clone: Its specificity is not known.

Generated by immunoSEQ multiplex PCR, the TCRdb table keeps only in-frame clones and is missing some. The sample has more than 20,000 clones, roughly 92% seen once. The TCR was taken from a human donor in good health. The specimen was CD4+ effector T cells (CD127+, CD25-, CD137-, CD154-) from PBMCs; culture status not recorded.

CDR3 DNA sequence: TGCGCCAGCAGCAACGACCCAAGGGCCAACTATGGCTACACCTTC. As protein: CASSNDPRANYGYTF. The V and J genes are TRBV4-1 and TRBJ1-2; the D is unclear. The V gene's germline CDR1 is MGHRA and CDR2 YSYEKL. The V gene lost 5 bases and the J gene lost 2 bases, with 15 bases spanning the gap. The CDR3 spans 15 residues.